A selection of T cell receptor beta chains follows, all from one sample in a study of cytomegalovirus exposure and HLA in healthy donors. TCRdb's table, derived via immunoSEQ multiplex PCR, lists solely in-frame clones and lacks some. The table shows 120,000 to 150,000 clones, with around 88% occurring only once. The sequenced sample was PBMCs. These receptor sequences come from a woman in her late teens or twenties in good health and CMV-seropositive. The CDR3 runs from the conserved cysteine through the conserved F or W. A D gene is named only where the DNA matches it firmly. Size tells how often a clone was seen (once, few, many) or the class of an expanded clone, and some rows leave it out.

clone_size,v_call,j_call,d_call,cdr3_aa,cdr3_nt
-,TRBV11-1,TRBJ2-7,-,CASTPGQGNHEQYF,TGTGCCAGCACCCCGGGGCAGGGGAACCACGAGCAGTACTTC
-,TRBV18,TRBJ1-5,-,CASQLYSNQPQHF,TGTGCCAGCCAACTATATAGCAATCAGCCCCAGCATTTT
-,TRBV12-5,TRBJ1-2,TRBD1,CASGLVLGQGGREGYTF,TGTGCTAGTGGTTTGGTACTGGGACAGGGAGGTAGGGAGGGCTACACCTTC
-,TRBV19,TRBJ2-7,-,CASSSPRGFEQYF,TGTGCCAGTAGTAGCCCCCGCGGGTTCGAGCAGTACTTC
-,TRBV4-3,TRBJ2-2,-,CASSQGLTGELFF,TGCGCCAGCAGCCAAGGGCTGACCGGGGAGCTGTTTTTT
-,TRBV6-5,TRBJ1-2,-,CASANEQGRGYTF,TGTGCCAGCGCAAACGAACAGGGTCGGGGCTACACCTTC
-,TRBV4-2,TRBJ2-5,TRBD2,CASSQVSLTSGGRETQYF,TGTGCCAGCAGCCAAGTCTCGTTGACTAGCGGGGGGCGGGAGACCCAGTACTTC
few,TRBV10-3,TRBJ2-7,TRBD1,CAISERDRVEQYF,TGTGCCATCAGTGAGCGGGACAGGGTCGAGCAGTACTTC
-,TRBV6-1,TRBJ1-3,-,CASSEAYGTGGNTIYF,TGTGCCAGCAGTGAAGCATACGGGACTGGGGGAAACACCATATATTTT
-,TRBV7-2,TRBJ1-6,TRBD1,CASSRDRVGSYNSPLHF,TGTGCCAGCAGCCGGGACAGGGTTGGGTCCTATAATTCACCCCTCCACTTT
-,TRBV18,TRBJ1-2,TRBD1,CASSRDRGNYGYTF,TGTGCCAGCTCACGGGACAGGGGTAACTATGGCTACACCTTC
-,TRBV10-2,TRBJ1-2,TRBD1,CASWDRDIYGYTF,TGCGCCAGCTGGGACAGGGACATCTATGGCTACACCTTC
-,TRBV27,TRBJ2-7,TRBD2,CASSLVPGLAVGEQYF,TGTGCCAGCAGTTTAGTCCCGGGACTAGCAGTCGGCGAGCAGTACTTC
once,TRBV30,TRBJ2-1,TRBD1,CAFTRGLNEQFF,TGTGCCTTCACCAGGGGGCTCAATGAGCAGTTCTTC
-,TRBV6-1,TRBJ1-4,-,CASSVARYSTNEKLFF,TGTGCCAGCAGTGTGGCCAGATATTCAACTAATGAAAAACTGTTTTTT
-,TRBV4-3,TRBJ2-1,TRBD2,CASSQDLTTSGEQFF,TGCGCCAGCAGCCAAGATCTAACAACTAGCGGGGAGCAGTTCTTC
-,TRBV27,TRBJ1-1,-,CASSFWQGSRNTEAFF,TGTGCCAGCAGTTTTTGGCAGGGGTCGAGGAACACTGAAGCTTTCTTT
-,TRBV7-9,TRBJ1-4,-,CASSLVLGGLAEKLFF,TGTGCCAGCAGCTTAGTTCTTGGCGGTCTGGCGGAAAAACTGTTTTTT
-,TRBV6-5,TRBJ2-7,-,CASRPRGHSYEQYF,TGTGCCAGCAGACCCCGGGGACACAGTTACGAGCAGTACTTC
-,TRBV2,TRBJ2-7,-,CASSFRTAFLGDEQYF,TGTGCCAGCAGTTTTAGGACCGCCTTCCTCGGGGACGAGCAGTACTTC
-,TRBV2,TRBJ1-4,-,CASSEITDNEKLFF,TGTGCCAGCAGTGAAATAACAGATAATGAAAAACTGTTTTTT
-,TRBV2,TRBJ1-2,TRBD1,CASTDRGLAYGYTF,TGTGCCAGCACCGACAGGGGTTTGGCCTACGGCTACACCTTC
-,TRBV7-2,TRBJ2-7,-,CASTPRSSYEQYF,TGTGCCAGCACCCCTAGGAGCTCCTACGAGCAGTACTTC
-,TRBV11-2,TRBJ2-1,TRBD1,CASSLRDSRNEQFF,TGTGCCAGCAGCTTAAGGGACAGTCGCAATGAGCAGTTCTTC
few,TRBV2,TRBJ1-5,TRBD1,CASTDRVQPQHF,TGTGCCAGCACCGACAGGGTTCAGCCCCAGCATTTT
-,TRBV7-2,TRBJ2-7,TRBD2,CASSTTSPYEQYF,TGTGCCAGCAGCACGACTAGCCCCTACGAGCAGTACTTC
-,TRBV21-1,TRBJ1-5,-,CASRPPTANQPQHF,TGTGCCAGCCGCCCGCCGACAGCGAATCAGCCCCAGCATTTT
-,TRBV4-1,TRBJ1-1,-,CASSPIGADEAFF,TGCGCCAGCAGCCCAATTGGGGCGGATGAAGCTTTCTTT
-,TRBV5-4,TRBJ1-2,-,CASSLALNGSYGYTF,TGTGCCAGCAGCTTGGCCTTGAACGGTTCCTATGGCTACACCTTC
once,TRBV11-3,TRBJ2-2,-,CASSSYVNTGELFF,TGTGCCAGCAGTTCCTATGTTAACACCGGGGAGCTGTTTTTT
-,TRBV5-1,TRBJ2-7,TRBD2,CASSFGVGLADYEQYF,TGCGCCAGCAGCTTCGGTGTAGGGCTAGCGGACTACGAGCAGTACTTC
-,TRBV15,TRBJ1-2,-,CATSRTPAGGNYGYTF,TGTGCCACCAGCAGAACCCCCGCAGGTGGGAACTATGGCTACACCTTC
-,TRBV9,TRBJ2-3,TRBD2,CASSVLREGVPDTQYF,TGTGCCAGCAGCGTGTTACGGGAGGGCGTCCCAGATACGCAGTATTTT
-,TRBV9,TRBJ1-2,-,CASSDRDPPYGYTF,TGTGCCAGCAGCGACAGGGATCCCCCCTATGGCTACACCTTC
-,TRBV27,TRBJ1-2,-,CASSLKSGRSTNYGYTF,TGTGCCAGCAGTTTAAAATCAGGGCGGTCAACTAACTATGGCTACACCTTC
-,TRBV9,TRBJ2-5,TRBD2,CASSVDERGAQETQYF,TGTGCCAGCAGCGTAGACGAGCGGGGGGCCCAAGAGACCCAGTACTTC
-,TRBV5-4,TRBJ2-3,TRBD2,CASSSKRGGSSTDTQYF,TGTGCCAGCAGCTCGAAGCGGGGGGGATCTAGCACAGATACGCAGTATTTT
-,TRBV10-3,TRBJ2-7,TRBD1,CAISEGDRVGTYEQYF,TGTGCCATCAGTGAGGGCGACAGGGTGGGAACCTACGAGCAGTACTTC
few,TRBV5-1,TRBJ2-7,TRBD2,CASSPMAGVIYEQYF,TGCGCCAGCAGCCCCATGGCGGGGGTAATCTACGAGCAGTACTTC
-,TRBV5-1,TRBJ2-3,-,CASSGGTRTDTQYF,TGCGCCAGCAGTGGGGGGACCCGCACAGATACGCAGTATTTT
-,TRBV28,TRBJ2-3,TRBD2,CASSPPGLAVDTQYF,TGTGCCAGCAGTCCGCCGGGACTAGCGGTAGATACGCAGTATTTT
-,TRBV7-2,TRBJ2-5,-,CASSPNRGPETQYF,TGTGCCAGCAGCCCAAATAGAGGCCCCGAGACCCAGTACTTC